A selection of T cell receptor beta chains follows, all from one sample in a study of cytomegalovirus exposure and HLA in healthy donors. Here immunoSEQ multiplex PCR was the method, and the copy in TCRdb shows in-frame clones only, minus some. The profile shows 100,000 to 150,000 clones, approximately 91% of them singletons. The sample was PBMCs. The receptors originated from a woman younger than 30 in good health and CMV-seronegative. CDR3s include the opening cysteine and the closing phenylalanine or tryptophan. A D gene is named only where the DNA matches it firmly. A clone size is listed for some rows: how often the clone was seen (once, few, many), or a class if it is expanded.

v_gene: TRBV30
j_gene: TRBJ1-1
d_gene: .
abundance: few
CDR3nt: TGTGCCTGGAATAGTGGGGGGACTGAAGCTTTCTTT
CDR3aa: CAWNSGGTEAFF

v_gene: TRBV5-1
j_gene: TRBJ2-1
d_gene: .
abundance: .
CDR3nt: TGCGCCAGCAGAAGGGAAGGGGCGGACAATGAGCAGTTCTTC
CDR3aa: CASRREGADNEQFF

v_gene: TRBV9
j_gene: TRBJ2-1
d_gene: TRBD2
abundance: .
CDR3nt: TGTGCCAGCAGCGTAGGGCCGGCCCTAGCGGGAGGGCTAGAGCAGTTCTTC
CDR3aa: CASSVGPALAGGLEQFF

v_gene: TRBV6-5
j_gene: TRBJ2-7
d_gene: TRBD1
abundance: .
CDR3nt: TGTGCCAGCAAAATAGGACAGGGGTACTACGAGCAGTACTTC
CDR3aa: CASKIGQGYYEQYF

v_gene: TRBV19
j_gene: TRBJ2-7
d_gene: .
abundance: once
CDR3nt: TGTGCCAGTAGTCTCGACTTGAGCTCCTACGAGCAGTACTTC
CDR3aa: CASSLDLSSYEQYF

v_gene: TRBV5-5
j_gene: TRBJ2-6
d_gene: .
abundance: once
CDR3nt: TGTGCCAGCAGTTACGGTCTGTCTGGGGCCAACGTCCTGACTTTC
CDR3aa: CASSYGLSGANVLTF

v_gene: TRBV7-9
j_gene: TRBJ2-2
d_gene: .
abundance: .
CDR3nt: TGTGCCACTCCTAGGCCCATGGGCACCGGGGAGCTGTTTTTT
CDR3aa: CATPRPMGTGELFF

v_gene: TRBV19
j_gene: TRBJ2-1
d_gene: .
abundance: .
CDR3nt: TGTGCCAGTAGTATACCCGGGGGAAACACCAATGAGCAGTTCTTC
CDR3aa: CASSIPGGNTNEQFF

v_gene: TRBV4-1
j_gene: TRBJ2-7
d_gene: TRBD1
abundance: few
CDR3nt: TGCGCCAGCAGCCAATCGGGACAGGGGAGCTACGAGCAGTACTTC
CDR3aa: CASSQSGQGSYEQYF

v_gene: TRBV13
j_gene: TRBJ2-3
d_gene: .
abundance: .
CDR3nt: TGTGCCAGCAGCTTAGGCGACAGCCCTAGCACAGATACGCAGTATTTT
CDR3aa: CASSLGDSPSTDTQYF

v_gene: TRBV28
j_gene: TRBJ2-7
d_gene: TRBD2
abundance: once
CDR3nt: TGTGCCAGCAGTTTGGCGCTAGCGGGACATCAGTCCTACGAGCAGTACTTC
CDR3aa: CASSLALAGHQSYEQYF

v_gene: TRBV7-6
j_gene: TRBJ2-3
d_gene: .
abundance: few
CDR3nt: TGTGCCAGCAGCAATGACTTGAGCACAGATACGCAGTATTTT
CDR3aa: CASSNDLSTDTQYF

v_gene: TRBV18
j_gene: TRBJ2-1
d_gene: .
abundance: few
CDR3nt: TGTGAAACCTCTAGCGCCCCCCACAATGAGCAGTTCTTC
CDR3aa: CETSSAPHNEQFF

v_gene: TRBV11-3
j_gene: TRBJ1-1
d_gene: .
abundance: few
CDR3nt: TGTGCCAGCAGCTTAGATAGGGCGGGAACTTTCTTT
CDR3aa: CASSLDRAGTFF

v_gene: TRBV4-1
j_gene: TRBJ2-1
d_gene: .
abundance: .
CDR3nt: TGCGCCAGCAGCCAAGGGCTGGGAGACAATGAGCAGTTCTTC
CDR3aa: CASSQGLGDNEQFF

v_gene: TRBV10-3
j_gene: TRBJ2-1
d_gene: TRBD1
abundance: .
CDR3nt: TGTGCCGTCGCCTCCGGGACAGGGAACCTTGAGCAGTTCTTC
CDR3aa: CAVASGTGNLEQFF

v_gene: TRBV19
j_gene: TRBJ2-1
d_gene: TRBD2
abundance: .
CDR3nt: TGTGCCAGTAGTATAATGACTAGCGGGAGGTCATACAATGAGCAGTTCTTC
CDR3aa: CASSIMTSGRSYNEQFF

v_gene: TRBV5-1
j_gene: TRBJ2-1
d_gene: TRBD2
abundance: once
CDR3nt: TGCGCCAGCGGGCTAGCGGGAGACTACAATGAGCAGTTCTTC
CDR3aa: CASGLAGDYNEQFF

v_gene: TRBV2
j_gene: TRBJ2-3
d_gene: TRBD2
abundance: .
CDR3nt: TGTGCCAGCAGGGAGAGCGGGAGTCGAGCAGATACGCAGTATTTT
CDR3aa: CASRESGSRADTQYF

v_gene: TRBV28
j_gene: TRBJ1-5
d_gene: .
abundance: .
CDR3nt: TGTGCCAGCAGTTTTCAGGGTCTGGGCAATCAGCCCCAGCATTTT
CDR3aa: CASSFQGLGNQPQHF

v_gene: TRBV12-5
j_gene: TRBJ2-1
d_gene: .
abundance: once
CDR3nt: TGTGCTAGTGGTCCCGCTCCTGCTGGAGCGCCCTACAATGAGCAGTTCTTC
CDR3aa: CASGPAPAGAPYNEQFF

v_gene: TRBV2
j_gene: TRBJ1-1
d_gene: .
abundance: .
CDR3nt: TGTGCCAGCAGTGAGGACAATTATGAAGCTTTCTTT
CDR3aa: CASSEDNYEAFF

v_gene: TRBV27
j_gene: TRBJ1-1
d_gene: .
abundance: few
CDR3nt: TGTGCCAGCAGTTTATCTCGGGGTACCGAAGCTTTCTTT
CDR3aa: CASSLSRGTEAFF

v_gene: TRBV7-9
j_gene: TRBJ2-2
d_gene: .
abundance: .
CDR3nt: TGTGCCAGCAGCTTAGCCAGGGCCGGGGAGCTGTTTTTT
CDR3aa: CASSLARAGELFF

v_gene: TRBV19
j_gene: TRBJ2-7
d_gene: TRBD1
abundance: few
CDR3nt: TGTGCCAGTACCCCAGGACAGGGGGCTTACGAGCAGTACTTC
CDR3aa: CASTPGQGAYEQYF

v_gene: TRBV6-1
j_gene: TRBJ2-3
d_gene: .
abundance: .
CDR3nt: TGTGCCAGCAGTGGAGGACTGTGGGATACGCAGTATTTT
CDR3aa: CASSGGLWDTQYF

v_gene: TRBV4-1
j_gene: TRBJ2-5
d_gene: TRBD2
abundance: .
CDR3nt: TGCGCCAGCAGCCGACTAGCGACGGCACAAGAGACCCAGTACTTC
CDR3aa: CASSRLATAQETQYF

v_gene: TRBV7-2
j_gene: TRBJ2-7
d_gene: .
abundance: once
CDR3nt: TGTGCCAGCAGCTCATACGGGTACGAGCAGTACTTC
CDR3aa: CASSSYGYEQYF

v_gene: TRBV6-6
j_gene: TRBJ2-3
d_gene: TRBD2
abundance: .
CDR3nt: TGTGCCAGCTCCGGACTAGCAGTTAGCACAGATACGCAGTATTTT
CDR3aa: CASSGLAVSTDTQYF

v_gene: TRBV7-9
j_gene: TRBJ2-5
d_gene: TRBD1
abundance: .
CDR3nt: TGTGCCAGCAGCTTAGTCAGGGGGCTTTTCGGAGAGACCCAGTACTTC
CDR3aa: CASSLVRGLFGETQYF

v_gene: TRBV5-1
j_gene: TRBJ2-7
d_gene: TRBD2
abundance: .
CDR3nt: TGCGCCAGCAGCTTGGGTCTGGGACTAGCGGGAGATCCTAAAAACGAGCAGTACTTC
CDR3aa: CASSLGLGLAGDPKNEQYF

v_gene: TRBV18
j_gene: TRBJ1-2
d_gene: .
abundance: .
CDR3nt: TGTGCCAGCTCACCACCGGGAGGGGACCGAGTAGGGGGCTACACCTTC
CDR3aa: CASSPPGGDRVGGYTF

v_gene: TRBV6-6
j_gene: TRBJ2-7
d_gene: .
abundance: .
CDR3nt: TGTGCCAGCAGTTATCTAGGATCCTACGAGCAGTACTTC
CDR3aa: CASSYLGSYEQYF

v_gene: TRBV30
j_gene: TRBJ2-7
d_gene: TRBD1
abundance: .
CDR3nt: TGTGCCTGGAGCGCCCCCAGGACAGGGCCAAGCTCCTACGAGCAGTACTTC
CDR3aa: CAWSAPRTGPSSYEQYF